This T cell receptor (beta chain) was observed in a study of response to subunit inactivated influenza vaccine. Overall study findings and caveats: It was suggested by the authors that few new T cells are recruited by each seasonal influenza vaccination.

MiXCR, run by TCRdb on the RT-PCR reads, gives a single entry per CDR3 protein. The repertoire holds 300,000 to 350,000 distinct CDR3 sequences, with 22% as singletons. V was clipped by 4 bases and J by 9 bases; unmatched bases: 13. This CDR3 has 16 residues. Germline CDR1 LGHDT, CDR2 YNNKEL (reference sequence). This clonotype has only a few counts. Its specificity is unknown. This TCR derives from a man aged 45 to 75 who received an inactivated influenza vaccine. The rearrangement joins TRBV3-1 to TRBJ2-1; TRBD1 matches 9 bases. Sample: PBMCs from blood, taken less than 22 months after vaccination. CDR3 sequence reads: CASSPGSWTGVTEQFF. CDR3 coding DNA: TGTGCCAGCAGCCCTGGCTCGTGGACAGGGGTTACTGAGCAGTTCTTC.